The 20 T cell receptor beta chains in this list originate from one sample, sequenced in a study of cytomegalovirus exposure and HLA in healthy donors. PCR primers comprised 60 Vbeta and 13 Jbeta primers. Method: immunoSEQ multiplex PCR; TCRdb's copy keeps in-frame clones and lacks some. Of about 120,000 clones listed, about 9.4% were seen once; the top ten hold around 6%. Specimen: PBMCs. These TCRs come from a woman aged 40-49 years in good health and CMV-seropositive.

This clone was observed a few times. The V and J genes are TRBV10-2 and TRBJ1-5; D remains unclear. Germline V CDR1 and CDR2: WSHSY, SAAADI. CDR3 length: 13 residues. Trimming left V 8 bases short and J 4 bases short, with 12 bases between. CDR3 amino acids: CASGWRGNQPQHF. The CDR3 region has the DNA TGCGCCAGCGGATGGAGAGGGAATCAGCCCCAGCATTTT.

This clone was seen only a few times. The rearrangement joins TRBV11-3 to TRBJ2-5; 8 positions match TRBD1. J was trimmed by 4 bases and V by 0 bases; bases with no gene match: 4. Germline loops: CDR1 SGHNT, CDR2 YENEEA. The CDR3 covers 15 residues. For the CDR3, the DNA is TGTGCCAGCAGCTTAGAGGGACAGGCGGGAGAGACCCAGTACTTC. Amino acids: CASSLEGQAGETQYF.

There are a few counts of this clone. The V gene is TRBV27, the J gene TRBJ1-6; 8 bases line up with TRBD1. V shed 6 bases and J 10 bases; nucleotides not matched to a gene: 8. Germline-derived CDR1 and CDR2 are MNHEY and SMNVEV (reference sequence). The CDR3 has 14 residues. The DNA for the CDR3 is TGTGCCAGCAGACAACAGGGGGGCTCCTCACCCCTCCACTTT. This encodes CASRQQGGSSPLHF.

This clone was seen a handful of times. This sequence joins TRBV11-2 and TRBJ2-7, with D maybe TRBD2 (6 bases). Per the germline V gene, CDR1 is SGHAT and CDR2 is FQNNGV. V was pared by 1 base and J by 3 bases, with 10 bases between. The CDR3 length is 14 residues. The CDR3 is CASSLGLASYEQYF. The CDR3, as DNA: TGTGCCAGCAGCTTAGGGCTAGCGAGCTACGAGCAGTACTTC. Full variable domain (outside the CDR3, taken from reference TRBV11-2 and TRBJ2-7): EAGVAQSPRYKIIEKRQSVAFWCNPISGHATLYWYQQILGQGPKLLIQFQNNGVVDDSQLPKDRFSAERLKGVDSTLKIQPAKLEDSAVYLCASSLGLASYEQYFGPGTRLTVT.

This clone showed up just a few times. The CDR3 DNA reads TGTGCCTGGAGTGGGGTAGCGGGGCCTCTTTACAATGAGCAGTTCTTC. Its protein is CAWSGVAGPLYNEQFF. V is TRBV30 and J is TRBJ2-1, with TRBD2 matching over 8 bases. Per germline, CDR1 GTSNPN and CDR2 SVGIG (reference sequence). CDR3 length: 16 amino acids. After removal of 1 base from V and 4 bases from J, the junction contained 9 bases not matched to a gene.

This clone was found a few times. The chain carries TRBV9 and TRBJ2-1; D is unresolved. Trimming removed 4 bases at V and 0 bases at J, with 8 bases between. The CDR3 covers 14 residues. Per the germline V gene, CDR1 is SGDLS and CDR2 is YYNGEE. The CDR3 nucleotides are TGTGCCAGCAGCCGTTCCCCCTCCTACAATGAGCAGTTCTTC. The encoded protein is CASSRSPSYNEQFF.

This clone was counted only a few times. The chain uses TRBV13 and TRBJ1-1; possibly TRBD1 for D (6 bases). The CDR3 is 15 residues long. The V gene's germline CDR1 is PRHDT and CDR2 FYEKMQ (reference sequence). Between the trimmed V and J ends, which lost 5 bases and 5 bases, there was a span of 18 bases. CDR3 sequence (DNA): TGTGCCAGCAGCCCAACAGGGACGGGGCCTACTGAAGCTTTCTTT. It is translated as CASSPTGTGPTEAFF. The full variable domain, completed using reference TRBV13 and TRBJ1-1, is AAGVIQSPRHLIKEKRETATLKCYPIPRHDTVYWYQQGPGQDPQFLISFYEKMQSDKGSIPDRFSAQQFSDYHSELNMSSLELGDSALYFCASSPTGTGPTEAFFGQGTRLTVV.

The rearrangement uses TRBV6-6 and TRBJ2-4; maybe TRBD2 (6 bases). Germline V gene data show CDR1 as MNHNY and CDR2 as SVGAGI (reference sequence). Trimming took off 7 bases at V and 5 bases at J, with 18 bases between the two ends. The CDR3 has 15 residues. The CDR3 here is CASTLYTGGQNIQYF. The CDR3 region has the DNA TGTGCCAGCACCCTATATACCGGGGGTCAAAACATTCAGTACTTC.

The chain is built from TRBV27 and TRBJ2-7, with D possibly TRBD1 on 5 matching bases. CDR1 is MNHEY and CDR2 is SMNVEV in the germline V gene (reference sequence). V was clipped by 0 bases and J by 3 bases, with 9 bases between them. This CDR3 spans 14 amino acids. CDR3 DNA: TGTGCCAGCAGTTTATCGATTCAGGGCTACGAGCAGTACTTC. As protein: CASSLSIQGYEQYF.

This clone showed up just a few times. The chain joins TRBV2 to TRBJ1-1, with 10 bases fitting TRBD1. In germline, CDR1 is SNHLY, CDR2 FYNNEI. CDR3 length: 14 residues. V lost 7 bases to trimming and J lost 4 bases; unmatched junction nucleotides: 6. In DNA, the CDR3 is TGTGCCAGCACCTCGACAGGGGGCGTCACTGAAGCTTTCTTT. The encoded protein is CASTSTGGVTEAFF.

The CDR3 DNA sequence: TGTGCCAGCAGCCGGACAAACGCACCCCTCCACTTT. Translating it yields CASSRTNAPLHF. This chain links TRBV7-9 with TRBJ1-6, with D tentatively TRBD1 (5 bases). V was trimmed by 5 bases and J by 11 bases, leaving 10 bases between them. The CDR3 consists of 12 residues. Per germline, CDR1 SEHNR and CDR2 FQNEAQ (reference sequence).

This clone has only a few counts. The rearrangement joins TRBV19 to TRBJ2-7, with 12 positions matching TRBD2. CDR3 length: 14 residues. Trimming took 6 bases from V and 3 from J; bases not matched to a gene: 3. Germline V gene sequence: CDR1 LNHDA, CDR2 SQIVND (reference sequence). CDR3 in amino acids: CASSLAGGIYEQYF. DNA of the CDR3: TGTGCCAGTAGCCTAGCGGGGGGGATCTACGAGCAGTACTTC.

This clone showed up just a few times. The chain combines TRBV7-6 with TRBJ2-7; 10 bases align to TRBD1. J was trimmed by 5 bases and V by 6 bases; bases with no gene match: 13. CDR3 length: 16 residues. Germline CDR1 is SGHVS and CDR2 is FNYEAQ. This CDR3 reads CASSLHMTGGVDEQYF. CDR3 coding DNA: TGTGCCAGCAGTCTCCACATGACAGGGGGCGTCGACGAGCAGTACTTC.

J is TRBJ2-1 and V is TRBV28, with TRBD2 identical over 10 bases. CDR3 length: 15 residues. The J segment lost 7 bases and the V segment lost 6 bases, leaving 9 bases of the junction unmatched. Germline CDR1 MDHEN, CDR2 SYDVKM. The CDR3 loop reads CASRMSGTSANEQFF. CDR3 DNA: TGTGCCAGCAGGATGAGCGGGACTAGCGCTAATGAGCAGTTCTTC.

The gene calls are TRBV4-1 and TRBJ2-7; tentatively, D is TRBD2 (6 bases). Germline V CDR1 and CDR2: MGHRA, YSYEKL. Trimming removed 4 bases at V and 4 bases at J, with 20 bases between. The length of the CDR3 is 16 residues. The CDR3 is CASSLGSGDVAYEQYF. The CDR3 nucleotides read TGCGCCAGCAGCCTCGGATCGGGGGACGTCGCGTACGAGCAGTACTTC.

The chain recombines TRBV5-5 with TRBJ2-2, with 8 bases fitting TRBD1. Germline V gene lookup returns CDR1 SGHKS and CDR2 YYEKEE (reference sequence). This CDR3 has 16 amino acids. Losses at the gene ends were 4 bases for V and 0 bases for J; bases not matched to a gene: 5. CDR3 protein: CASSHLDRANTGELFF. The DNA for the CDR3 is TGTGCCAGCAGCCACCTGGACAGGGCGAACACCGGGGAGCTGTTTTTT.

Note on this clone: At one boundary the junction diverges from the germline segment, which might be a read error. DNA of the CDR3: TGTGCCAGCAGTTTCTCGACAGGCACTGAAGCTTCCTTT. It translates to CASSFSTGTEASF. V gene TRBV27 combines with J gene TRBJ1-1; D might be TRBD1 (6 bases). Germline CDR1 reads MNHEY; CDR2 reads SMNVEV (reference sequence). The CDR3 totals 13 residues.

This clone has a handful of counts. V and J are TRBV18 and TRBJ2-7; 10 nucleotides line up with TRBD1. CDR1 is KGHSH and CDR2 is LQKENI in the germline V gene. J lost 5 bases, V lost 3 bases, and 7 bases had no gene match. This CDR3 is 15 amino acids long. The CDR3 region is CASSPQGTGDHEQYF. In DNA, the CDR3 is TGTGCCAGCTCACCGCAGGGGACAGGGGACCACGAGCAGTACTTC.

The gene calls are TRBV7-9 and TRBJ1-4, with 10 bases fitting TRBD1. The CDR3 extends over 17 amino acids. With V trimmed by 4 bases and J by 7 bases, 12 bases remained unmatched. CDR1 and CDR2 from the germline V gene are SEHNR and FQNEAQ (reference sequence). The CDR3 sequence is CASSSQRRTGGSEKLFF. In DNA, the CDR3 is TGTGCCAGCAGCTCTCAGAGGAGGACAGGGGGGAGTGAAAAACTGTTTTTT.

This clone was observed a few times. The chain links TRBV7-8 to TRBJ1-2; 9 bases line up with TRBD1. Unmatched junction bases numbered 10, after V lost 6 bases and J lost 8 bases. The CDR3 runs 14 residues. Germline-derived CDR1 and CDR2 are SGHVS and FQNEAQ. CDR3: CASRRTGESSGYTF. In DNA form, the CDR3 reads TGTGCCAGCAGACGGACAGGGGAAAGCTCCGGCTACACCTTC.